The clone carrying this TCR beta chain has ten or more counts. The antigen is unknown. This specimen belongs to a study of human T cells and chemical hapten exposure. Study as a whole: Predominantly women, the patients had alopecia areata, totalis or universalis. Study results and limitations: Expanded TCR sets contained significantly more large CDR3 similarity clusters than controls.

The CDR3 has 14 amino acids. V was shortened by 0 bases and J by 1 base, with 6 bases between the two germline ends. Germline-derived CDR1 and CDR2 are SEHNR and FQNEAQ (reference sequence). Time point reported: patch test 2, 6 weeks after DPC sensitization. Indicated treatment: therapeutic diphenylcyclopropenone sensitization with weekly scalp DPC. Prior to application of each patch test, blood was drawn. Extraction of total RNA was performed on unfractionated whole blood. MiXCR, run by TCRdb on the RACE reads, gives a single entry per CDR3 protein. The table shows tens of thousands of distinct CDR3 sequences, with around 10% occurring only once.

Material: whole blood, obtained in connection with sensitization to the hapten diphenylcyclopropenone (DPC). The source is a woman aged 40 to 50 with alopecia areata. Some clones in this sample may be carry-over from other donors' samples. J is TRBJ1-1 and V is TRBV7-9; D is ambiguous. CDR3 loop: CASSLARENTEAFF. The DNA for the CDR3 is TGTGCCAGCAGCTTAGCGCGGGAGAACACTGAAGCTTTCTTT.